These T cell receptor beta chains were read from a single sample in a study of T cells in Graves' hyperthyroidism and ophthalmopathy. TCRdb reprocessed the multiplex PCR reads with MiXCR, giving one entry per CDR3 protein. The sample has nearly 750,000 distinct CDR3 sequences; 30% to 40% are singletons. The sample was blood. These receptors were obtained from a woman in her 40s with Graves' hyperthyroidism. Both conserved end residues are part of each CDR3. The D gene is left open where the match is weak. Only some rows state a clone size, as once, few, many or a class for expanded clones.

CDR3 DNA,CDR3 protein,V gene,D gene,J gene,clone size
TGTGCCAGTATTTCAGCGGGGCCGTCCGACGGGGAGCTGTTTTTT,CASISAGPSDGELFF,TRBV10-3,TRBD2,TRBJ2-2,-
TGCAGCGGGGGACAGGGGGACACTGAAGCTTTCTTT,CSGGQGDTEAFF,TRBV29-1,TRBD1,TRBJ1-1,many
TGTGCCAGCAGTAACGGACAGGGAGGTGGAGGCTACACCTTC,CASSNGQGGGGYTF,TRBV6-5,TRBD1,TRBJ1-2,many
TGTGCCAGCAGGGACACTAGCGGCTCTGGGGCCAACGTCCTGACTTTC,CASRDTSGSGANVLTF,TRBV10-3,TRBD2,TRBJ2-6,few
TGTGCCAGCAATCCCCGAACAGGGACGAACACCGGGGAGCTGTTTTTT,CASNPRTGTNTGELFF,TRBV7-2,-,TRBJ2-2,few
TGTGCCAGCAGCCGCGCTACAGTGGAGACCCAGTACTTC,CASSRATVETQYF,TRBV6-5,-,TRBJ2-5,many
TGCAGTGCCTCATGGGGGGGGGATAATTCACCCCTCCACTTT,CSASWGGDNSPLHF,TRBV20-1,-,TRBJ1-6,-
TGTGCCAGCAGTTACTCAGACAGGGGTTGGGGTGAGACCCAGTACTTC,CASSYSDRGWGETQYF,TRBV6-5,TRBD1,TRBJ2-5,-
TGTGCCAGTAGTAGGGGACAGGGGGAAAGGTTTTGGCATTTT,CASSRGQGERFWHF,TRBV19,TRBD1,TRBJ1-5,-
TGTGCCAGCAGTTCCCTGGTGGGGGCCAACGTCCTGACTTTC,CASSSLVGANVLTF,TRBV11-2,-,TRBJ2-6,many
TGTGCCATCAGTGAGAATTTGGCCACCAATGGTTCACCCCTCCACTTT,CAISENLATNGSPLHF,TRBV10-3,-,TRBJ1-6,many
TGTGCCAGCAGTAAAGAGGGCCCGAACACTGAAGCTTTCTTT,CASSKEGPNTEAFF,TRBV7-9,-,TRBJ1-1,many
TGCAGTGCTAGCAGGGGGCGCTTGGAGACCCAGTACTTC,CSASRGRLETQYF,TRBV20-1,TRBD1,TRBJ2-5,many
TGTGCCACCAGCAGGGACTATCAGCCCCAGCATTTT,CATSRDYQPQHF,TRBV15,-,TRBJ1-5,few